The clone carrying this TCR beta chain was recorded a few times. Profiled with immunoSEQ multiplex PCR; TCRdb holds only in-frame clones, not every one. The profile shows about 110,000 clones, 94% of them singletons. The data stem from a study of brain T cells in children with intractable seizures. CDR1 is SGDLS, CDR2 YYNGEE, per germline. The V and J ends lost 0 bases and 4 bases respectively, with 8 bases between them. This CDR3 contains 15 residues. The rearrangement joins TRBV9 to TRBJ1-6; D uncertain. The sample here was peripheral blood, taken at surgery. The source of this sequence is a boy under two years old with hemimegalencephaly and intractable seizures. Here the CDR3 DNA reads TGTGCCAGCAGCGTAGCCGGATCTTATAATTCACCCCTCCACTTT. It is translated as CASSVAGSYNSPLHF.